This T cell receptor (beta chain) was retrieved from a study of vaccination and CD4 T cells after COVID-19. Study information: Cells were stimulated with overlapping spike peptides from SARS-CoV-2, HCoV-NL63, HCoV-OC43 and HCoV-229E. Whole-study results and caveats: Spike mono-reactivity was the property of 304 of 307 vaccine-specific clones in convalescent patients.

Treatment of the sample: approximately nine-day PBMC culture with coronavirus spike peptide pools or control peptides (ViraFEST assay). Of note for this clonotype: Its matching antigen is unknown.

Sequencing of DNA taken from cultured CD4+ T cells relied on the Oncomine TCR Beta short-read assay. Each CDR3 protein is one row after TCRdb ran MiXCR on the PCR reads. The sample carries under 20,000 distinct CDR3 sequences, 31% recorded once. The receptor comes from a human donor with COVID-19. The sample consisted of cultured CD4+ T cells from blood.

CDR3 residues: CASTPSGGAKNIQYF. The CDR3 nucleotides are TGTGCCAGCACCCCTAGCGGGGGTGCCAAAAACATTCAGTACTTC. This chain connects TRBV5-4 to TRBJ2-4; 10 bases are shared with TRBD2. The CDR3 totals 15 residues. Germline CDR1 SGHNT, CDR2 YYREEE (reference sequence). Trimming at V came to 6 bases and at J to 1 base, leaving 4 bases not matched to a gene. The entire variable domain, with the rest obtained from reference TRBV5-4 and TRBJ2-4, is as follows: ETGVTQSPTHLIKTRGQQVTLRCSSQSGHNTVSWYQQALGQGPQFIFQYYREEENGRGNFPPRFSGLQFPNYSSELNVNALELDDSALYLCASTPSGGAKNIQYFGAGTRLSVL.